These T cell receptor beta chains were read from a single sample in a study of shared clonotypes between healthy human individuals. TCRdb's table, derived via immunoSEQ multiplex PCR, lists solely in-frame clones and lacks some. The data hold about 2.3 million clones, with approximately 90% observed a single time. Source material: naive CD4+ T cells from PBMCs. These TCRs come from a man in his late teens or twenties in good health. Some clones in this sample may be carry-over from other donors' samples. CDR3s include the opening cysteine and the closing phenylalanine or tryptophan. D genes are given only for firm matches. A row's size may be missing; if present it is once, few, many or a size class.

clone size	V gene	D gene	J gene	CDR3 protein	CDR3 DNA
.	TRBV5-1	TRBD1	TRBJ2-7	CASSITGGAPYEQYF	TGCGCCAGCAGCATAACAGGGGGCGCCCCCTACGAGCAGTACTTC
.	TRBV7-9	TRBD1	TRBJ2-7	CASSPTGMFGYEQYF	TGTGCCAGCAGCCCGACAGGGATGTTCGGCTACGAGCAGTACTTC
once	TRBV7-2	.	TRBJ2-7	CASSLASGAYEQYF	TGTGCCAGCAGCTTAGCTAGCGGAGCCTACGAGCAGTACTTC
.	TRBV6-1	.	TRBJ2-5	CASTTHPIQETQYF	TGTGCCAGCACCACTCACCCCATACAAGAGACCCAGTACTTC
.	TRBV28	.	TRBJ1-4	CASSLGQVEKLFF	TGTGCCAGCAGTTTAGGGCAGGTTGAAAAACTGTTTTTT
.	TRBV30	TRBD2	TRBJ2-7	CAWSLGTSGRSYEQYF	TGTGCCTGGAGTTTAGGGACTAGCGGGAGGTCCTACGAGCAGTACTTC
.	TRBV7-9	TRBD1	TRBJ2-5	CASSLARTGEETQYF	TGTGCCAGCAGCTTAGCGCGAACAGGGGAAGAGACCCAGTACTTC
.	TRBV5-1	TRBD2	TRBJ2-5	CASSLVLAGEETQYF	TGCGCCAGCAGCTTGGTACTAGCGGGAGAAGAGACCCAGTACTTC
.	TRBV5-4	.	TRBJ2-1	CASSFGGARHNEQFF	TGTGCCAGCAGCTTTGGGGGCGCTAGGCACAATGAGCAGTTCTTC
few	TRBV28	TRBD1	TRBJ1-2	CASSFGTDYGYTF	TGTGCCAGCAGTTTCGGGACAGACTATGGCTACACCTTC
.	TRBV28	.	TRBJ1-5	CASSLGVQPQHF	TGTGCCAGCAGTTTGGGGGTTCAGCCCCAGCATTTT